At least ten counts were recorded for the clone carrying this T cell receptor beta chain. Antigen specificity is unknown. These data belong to a study of T-cell reconstitution after alpha-beta-depleted transplantation in children. Findings and caveats of the study: Surviving recipient T cells and thymic progenitors produced the high day-60 TCRbeta diversity seen in some patients. Where alpha-beta T cells came from about two months after transplant was reportedly several hundred expanded graft clones. Fresh T-cell production supplied most of the T-cell counts and diversity seen one year after transplant.

Unique molecular identifiers were built into the TCRbeta library. TCRdb re-derived calls from the PCR reads in MiXCR, one entry per CDR3 protein. The table has 110,000 or so distinct CDR3 sequences, around 6.4% seen once. V lost 5 bases, J lost 3 bases, and 8 bases stayed unmatched. The CDR3 consists of 16 residues. CDR1 is MGHDK and CDR2 is SYGVNS in the germline V gene. The chain combines TRBV25-1 with TRBJ2-1; 9 nucleotides match TRBD1. The source of this sequence is a male patient aged 2-9 years who had a stem cell transplant for acute lymphoblastic leukemia, so the T cells may come from the graft donor. Here the sequenced sample was PBMCs, mostly from graft donor cells, taken 360 days after TCRalphabeta/CD19-depleted stem cell transplant. The CDR3 loop is CASSRQGVTLYNEQFF. The CDR3 DNA is TGTGCCAGCAGTCGACAGGGGGTAACCCTCTACAATGAGCAGTTCTTC.